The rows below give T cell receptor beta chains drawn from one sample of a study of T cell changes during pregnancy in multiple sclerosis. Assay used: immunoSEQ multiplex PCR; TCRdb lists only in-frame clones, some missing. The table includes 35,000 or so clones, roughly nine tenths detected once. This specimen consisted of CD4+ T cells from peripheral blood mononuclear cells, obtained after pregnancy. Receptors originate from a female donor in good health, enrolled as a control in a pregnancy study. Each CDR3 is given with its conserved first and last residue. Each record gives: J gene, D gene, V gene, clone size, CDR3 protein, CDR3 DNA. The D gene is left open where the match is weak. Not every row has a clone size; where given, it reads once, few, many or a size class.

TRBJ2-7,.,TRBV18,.,CASSLLGSGGTYEQYF,TGTGCCAGCTCATTACTGGGCTCGGGGGGCACCTACGAGCAGTACTTC
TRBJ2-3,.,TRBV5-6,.,CASSLRFTDTQYF,TGTGCCAGCAGTCTCAGGTTCACAGATACGCAGTATTTT
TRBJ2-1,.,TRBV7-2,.,CASSLGQGLGNEQFF,TGTGCCAGCAGCTTAGGTCAGGGTCTGGGGAATGAGCAGTTCTTC
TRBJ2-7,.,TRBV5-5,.,CASSPPRAYEQYF,TGTGCCAGCAGCCCTCCGCGGGCTTACGAGCAGTACTTC
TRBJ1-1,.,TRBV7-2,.,CASSPDSLVNTEAFF,TGTGCCAGCAGCCCCGACAGTTTGGTGAACACTGAAGCTTTCTTT
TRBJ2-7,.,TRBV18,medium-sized,CASSPLEYEQYF,TGTGCCAGCTCACCCCTAGAGTACGAGCAGTACTTC
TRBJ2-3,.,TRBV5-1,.,CASSLEGLGGTDTQYF,TGCGCCAGCAGCTTGGAGGGCCTGGGGGGTACAGATACGCAGTATTTT
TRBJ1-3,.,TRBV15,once,CATSRDHRLSGNTIYF,TGTGCCACCAGCAGAGATCACAGGCTGTCTGGAAACACCATATATTTT
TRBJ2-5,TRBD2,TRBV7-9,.,CASSPSGRKETQYF,TGTGCCAGCAGTCCCAGCGGGAGAAAAGAGACCCAGTACTTC
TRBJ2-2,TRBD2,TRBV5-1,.,CASRGTSGNTGELFF,TGCGCCAGCAGGGGGACTAGCGGAAACACCGGGGAGCTGTTTTTT
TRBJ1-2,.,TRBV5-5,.,CASRRTVGGHGYTF,TGTGCCAGCAGGCGGACGGTGGGAGGCCATGGCTACACCTTC
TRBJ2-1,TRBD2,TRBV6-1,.,CAAQLAGGLGEQFF,TGTGCCGCCCAACTAGCGGGAGGGCTGGGTGAGCAGTTCTTC
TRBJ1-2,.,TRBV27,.,CASSLRGYGYTF,TGTGCCAGCAGTTTAAGGGGTTATGGCTACACCTTC
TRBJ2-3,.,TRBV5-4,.,CASSSPGVTDTQYF,TGTGCCAGCAGCTCGCCCGGGGTCACAGATACGCAGTATTTT
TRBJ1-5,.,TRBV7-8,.,CASSLGGGRQPQHF,TGTGCCAGCAGCTTGGGCGGGGGGCGGCAGCCCCAGCATTTT
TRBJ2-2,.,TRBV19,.,CASISQGFGELFF,TGTGCCAGTATAAGTCAGGGGTTCGGGGAGCTGTTTTTT
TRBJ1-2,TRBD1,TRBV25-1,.,CASSEYVGQGGDYGYTF,TGTGCCAGCAGTGAATATGTTGGACAGGGTGGGGACTATGGCTACACCTTC
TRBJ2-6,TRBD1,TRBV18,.,CASSPGTGGTGANVLTF,TGTGCCAGCTCACCAGGGACAGGGGGCACTGGGGCCAACGTCCTGACTTTC
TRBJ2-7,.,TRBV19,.,CASSRTGSSYEQYF,TGTGCCAGTAGTAGGACGGGGAGCTCCTACGAGCAGTACTTC
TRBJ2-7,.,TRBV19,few,CASSADSFSYEQYF,TGTGCCAGTAGTGCAGACTCCTTCTCCTACGAGCAGTACTTC
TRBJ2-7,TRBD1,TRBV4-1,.,CASSLMTNDRGGFEQYF,TGCGCCAGCAGCCTGATGACAAACGACAGGGGAGGCTTCGAGCAGTACTTC
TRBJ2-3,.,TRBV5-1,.,CASSFQVTDTQYF,TGCGCCAGCAGCTTCCAGGTCACAGATACGCAGTATTTT
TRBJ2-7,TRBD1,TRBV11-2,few,CASSWGQGSSYEQYF,TGTGCCAGCAGCTGGGGACAGGGGAGCTCCTACGAGCAGTACTTC
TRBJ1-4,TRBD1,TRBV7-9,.,CASSLRIPGQRTHEKLFF,TGTGCCAGCAGCTTGAGGATCCCGGGACAGCGAACTCATGAAAAACTGTTTTTT
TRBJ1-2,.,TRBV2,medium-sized,CASLQGVIDYGYTF,TGTGCCAGCTTACAGGGAGTGATTGACTATGGCTACACCTTC
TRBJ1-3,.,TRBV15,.,CATSRDPGDTIYF,TGTGCCACCAGCAGAGATCCGGGGGACACCATATATTTT
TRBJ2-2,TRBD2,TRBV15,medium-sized,CATSRDGRVTGELFF,TGTGCCACCAGCAGAGATGGGAGGGTCACCGGGGAGCTGTTTTTT